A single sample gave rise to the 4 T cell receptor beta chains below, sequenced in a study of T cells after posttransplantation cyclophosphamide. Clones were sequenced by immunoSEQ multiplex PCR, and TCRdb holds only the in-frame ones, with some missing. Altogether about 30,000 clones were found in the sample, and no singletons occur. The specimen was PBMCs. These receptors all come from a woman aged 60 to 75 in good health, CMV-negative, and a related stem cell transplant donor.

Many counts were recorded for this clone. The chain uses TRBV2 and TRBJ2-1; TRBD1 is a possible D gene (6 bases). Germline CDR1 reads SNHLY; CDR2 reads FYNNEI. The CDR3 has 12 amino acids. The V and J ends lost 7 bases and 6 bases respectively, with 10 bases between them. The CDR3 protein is CASKLQGNEQFF. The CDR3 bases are TGTGCCAGCAAGCTACAGGGCAATGAGCAGTTCTTC.

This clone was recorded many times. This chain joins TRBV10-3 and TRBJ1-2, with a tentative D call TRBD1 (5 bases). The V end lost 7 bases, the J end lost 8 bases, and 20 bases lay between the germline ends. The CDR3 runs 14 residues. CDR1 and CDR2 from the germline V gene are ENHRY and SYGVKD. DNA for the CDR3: TGTGCCATCAAAGGGACTAGCTCTTTTCGGGGCTACACCTTC. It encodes CAIKGTSSFRGYTF.

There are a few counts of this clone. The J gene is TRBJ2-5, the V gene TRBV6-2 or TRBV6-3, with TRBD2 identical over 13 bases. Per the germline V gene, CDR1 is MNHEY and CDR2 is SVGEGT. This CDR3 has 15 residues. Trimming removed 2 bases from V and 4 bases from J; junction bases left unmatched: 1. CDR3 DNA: TGTGCCAGCAGTTACGGACTAGCGGGGGCAGAGACCCAGTACTTC. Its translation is CASSYGLAGAETQYF.

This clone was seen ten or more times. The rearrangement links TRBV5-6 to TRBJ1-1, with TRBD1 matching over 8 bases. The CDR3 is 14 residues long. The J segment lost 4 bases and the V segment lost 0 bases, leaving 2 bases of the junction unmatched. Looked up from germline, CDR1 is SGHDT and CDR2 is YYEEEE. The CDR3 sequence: CASSLGQGTTEAFF. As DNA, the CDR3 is TGTGCCAGCAGCTTGGGACAGGGGACCACTGAAGCTTTCTTT. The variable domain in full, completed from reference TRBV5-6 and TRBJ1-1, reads DAGVTQSPTHLIKTRGQQVTLRCSPKSGHDTVSWYQQALGQGPQFIFQYYEEEERQRGNFPDRFSGHQFPNYSSELNVNALLLGDSALYLCASSLGQGTTEAFFGQGTRLTVV.